The 18 T cell receptor beta chains below come from one sample, sequenced in a study of cytomegalovirus exposure and HLA in healthy donors. In the PCR, 60 Vbeta and 13 Jbeta primers were used. Only in-frame clones appear in the TCRdb table, and some are missing; sequencing was by immunoSEQ multiplex PCR. The sample has about 130,000 clones, roughly 71% seen once. Sequenced: PBMCs. These receptors came from a woman aged 50 to 60 in good health and CMV-seropositive.

This clone appeared once. The V call is TRBV19, the J call TRBJ1-5; D is possibly TRBD1 (5 bases). This CDR3 is 14 amino acids long. V was clipped by 7 bases and J by 0 bases, with 10 bases between them. Germline CDR1 reads LNHDA; CDR2 reads SQIVND (reference sequence). The CDR3 region has the DNA TGTGCCAGTAATCGGGGGGTTAGCAATCAGCCCCAGCATTTT. Amino acid sequence: CASNRGVSNQPQHF. The full variable domain, with the rest looked up from reference TRBV19 and TRBJ1-5, is DGGITQSPKYLFRKEGQNVTLSCEQNLNHDAMYWYRQDPGQGLRLIYYSQIVNDFQKGDIAEGYSVSREKKESFPLTVTSAQKNPTAFYLCASNRGVSNQPQHFGDGTRLSIL.

The count of this clone is one. CDR3 nucleotide sequence: TGCGCCAGCCGCTGGCGGCGCACTAGCACAGATACGCAGTATTTT. It translates to CASRWRRTSTDTQYF. V and J are TRBV10-2 and TRBJ2-3; D call uncertain. The germline gives CDR1 WSHSY, CDR2 SAAADI. Deletions cut 8 bases from V and 0 bases from J, with 15 bases between. The CDR3 covers 15 residues.

This clone was counted once. V gene TRBV9 combines with J gene TRBJ2-5; 7 nucleotides align to TRBD1. V shed 3 bases and J 5 bases; nucleotides not matched to a gene: 10. The germline gives CDR1 SGDLS, CDR2 YYNGEE. The CDR3 extends over 15 amino acids. The CDR3 loop is CASSAEGARGETQYF. For the CDR3, the DNA is TGTGCCAGCAGCGCCGAGGGGGCACGAGGGGAGACCCAGTACTTC.

This clone has only a few counts. The chain is built from TRBV5-4 and TRBJ1-1; 8 positions agree with TRBD1. CDR1 is SGHNT, CDR2 YYREEE, per germline (reference sequence). V lost 2 bases to trimming and J lost 5 bases; unmatched junction nucleotides: 5. This CDR3 spans 14 amino acids. The CDR3 DNA sequence: TGTGCCAGCAGCTTAGCAGGGGGCTCTACTGAAGCTTTCTTT. Protein: CASSLAGGSTEAFF.

This clone has a handful of counts. The gene calls are TRBV5-1 and TRBJ2-1, with 8 nucleotides matching TRBD2. In germline, CDR1 is SGHRS, CDR2 YFSETQ. The CDR3 runs 17 residues. Trimming cost V 0 bases and J 8 bases; bases outside gene matches: 13. The CDR3 DNA reads as TGCGCCAGCAGCTTGGCTTTTCTCGGGGGGGGGAGGGATGAGCAGTTCTTC. The encoded protein is CASSLAFLGGGRDEQFF.

V is TRBV6-5 and J is TRBJ2-7; the D gene is possibly TRBD2 (5 bases). Trimming removed 0 bases from V and 4 bases from J, with 10 bases in between. Germline V CDR1 and CDR2: MNHEY, SVGAGI. The CDR3 spans 14 residues. The CDR3 reads CASSYSTGRYEQYF. As DNA, the CDR3 is TGTGCCAGCAGTTACTCAACGGGAAGGTACGAGCAGTACTTC.

This clone came up once. The chain recombines TRBV9 with TRBJ2-5, with 9 bases matching TRBD2. Unmatched junction bases numbered 11, after V lost 0 bases and J lost 5 bases. The CDR3 is 17 residues long. The germline CDR1 and CDR2 sequences are SGDLS and YYNGEE. CDR3 DNA sequence: TGTGCCAGCAGCGTAGGCGGTAGCGGGGGAATCGAGGAGACCCAGTACTTC. Amino acids: CASSVGGSGGIEETQYF.

Regarding this clone: In the same sample, other DNA sequences code for this CDR3. CDR3 residues: CASSLERGNQPQHF. The CDR3 bases are TGTGCCAGCAGTTTGGAGAGAGGCAATCAGCCCCAGCATTTT. The chain carries TRBV27 and TRBJ1-5; unclear D gene. Per germline, CDR1 MNHEY and CDR2 SMNVEV (reference sequence). The CDR3 spans 14 residues. V gave up 3 bases and J gave up 2 bases, with 8 bases separating them.

This clone appeared once. The gene calls are TRBV5-6 and TRBJ2-5; TRBD1 agrees at 7 bases. The J call may be in error: the DNA end matches TRBJ2-7 better. There are 19 residues in the CDR3. CDR1 is SGHDT and CDR2 is YYEEEE in the germline V gene. CDR3 sequence (DNA): TGTGCCAGCAGCTTCTTTTACCCCCGGGACAGCGGTCCATCCTACGAGCAGTACTTC. Its translation is CASSFFYPRDSGPSYEQYF.

This clone has just a few counts. V gene TRBV13 combines with J gene TRBJ1-2, with unresolved D. The CDR3 spans 14 residues. Deletions cut 1 base from V and 4 bases from J, with 10 bases between. Germline-derived CDR1 and CDR2 are PRHDT and FYEKMQ (reference sequence). In DNA, the CDR3 is TGTGCCAGCAGCTTAGAAGCGGGCCCCTATGGCTACACCTTC. Translated, it gives CASSLEAGPYGYTF.

V and J are TRBV7-9 and TRBJ2-3; D ambiguous. Trimming removed 5 bases from V and 6 bases from J, with 21 bases in between. CDR1 and CDR2 from the germline V gene are SEHNR and FQNEAQ (reference sequence). The CDR3 has 16 amino acids. CDR3 sequence reads: CASSPAETYSGDTQYF. The CDR3 coding sequence is TGTGCCAGCAGCCCCGCCGAGACGTATTCCGGGGATACGCAGTATTTT.

V and J are TRBV11-3 and TRBJ2-4, with 8 positions matching TRBD2. With V trimmed by 0 bases and J by 1 base, 8 bases remained unmatched. Germline V gives CDR1 SGHNT, CDR2 YENEEA. The CDR3 length is 18 residues. This CDR3 reads CASSLDGGASGAKNIQYF. CDR3 in DNA: TGTGCCAGCAGCTTAGATGGTGGAGCTAGCGGGGCCAAAAACATTCAGTACTTC.

This chain's CDR3 is CASSRSASGGSYEQYF. The CDR3 DNA sequence: TGTGCCAGCAGTCGTTCCGCTAGCGGGGGTTCCTACGAGCAGTACTTC. J is TRBJ2-7 and V is TRBV7-8; TRBD2 matches at 10 bases. The germline V gene has CDR1 SGHVS and CDR2 FQNEAQ. The V and J ends lost 6 bases and 1 base, in that order; junction bases with no gene match: 9. The length of the CDR3 is 16 residues. The entire variable domain, with the rest obtained from reference TRBV7-8 and TRBJ2-7, is as follows: GAGVSQSPRYKVAKRGQDVALRCDPISGHVSLFWYQQALGQGPEFLTYFQNEAQLDKSGLPSDRFFAERPEGSVSTLKIQRTQQEDSAVYLCASSRSASGGSYEQYFGPGTRLTVT.

V and J are TRBV7-2 and TRBJ1-2; TRBD1 agrees at 7 bases. The V gene end was trimmed by 2 bases and the J gene end by 4 bases; junction bases not matched to a gene: 4. This CDR3 has 14 residues. In germline, CDR1 is SGHTA, CDR2 FQGNSA. CDR3 loop: CASSLHTGVYGYTF. The CDR3 DNA follows: TGTGCCAGCAGCTTACATACAGGGGTCTATGGCTACACCTTC.

This chain connects TRBV27 to TRBJ1-2, with TRBD1 as a possible D gene (6 bases). The CDR3 is made up of 15 amino acids. Germline CDR1 MNHEY, CDR2 SMNVEV (reference sequence). V lost 5 bases to trimming and J lost 2 bases, with 15 bases between them. The CDR3 spells CASSKTGKGNYGYTF. DNA for the CDR3: TGTGCCAGCAGTAAGACAGGCAAAGGGAACTATGGCTACACCTTC.

This clone was recorded once. The chain employs TRBV6-1 and TRBJ2-3; 9 bases match TRBD2. This CDR3 is 16 amino acids long. Germline CDR1 is MNHNS and CDR2 is SASEGT. V lost 4 bases and J lost 2; bases outside the gene matches: 7. The CDR3 is CASSGPAGGFTDTQYF. The CDR3 DNA sequence: TGTGCCAGCAGTGGACCAGCGGGGGGATTCACAGATACGCAGTATTTT.

V and J are TRBV9 and TRBJ2-4; D is perhaps TRBD2 (5 bases). The germline V gene has CDR1 SGDLS and CDR2 YYNGEE. V lost 0 bases and J lost 4, with 11 bases in between. The CDR3 runs to 15 residues. The CDR3 DNA reads as TGTGCCAGCAGCGTAGACTCGGGGAAAAAAAACATTCAGTACTTC. Residues: CASSVDSGKKNIQYF.

CDR3 residues: CASGKRGEGTEAFF. Written as DNA, the CDR3 is TGTGCCAGCGGCAAGAGGGGGGAGGGTACTGAAGCTTTCTTT. This chain links TRBV2 with TRBJ1-1, with D perhaps TRBD1 (6 bases). The germline CDR1 and CDR2 sequences are SNHLY and FYNNEI. The CDR3 is 14 amino acids. Trimming left V 8 bases short and J 5 bases short, with 18 bases between. Combining the CDR3 with reference TRBV2 and TRBJ1-1 gives the whole variable domain EPEVTQTPSHQVTQMGQEVILRCVPISNHLYFYWYRQILGQKVEFLVSFYNNEISEKSEIFDDQFSVERPDGSNFTLKIRSTKLEDSAMYFCASGKRGEGTEAFFGQGTRLTVV.